What follows are 24 T cell receptor beta chains derived from one specimen sequenced in a study of OX40 agonist ivuxolimab in advanced cancers. Generated by immunoSEQ multiplex PCR, the TCRdb table keeps only in-frame clones and is missing some. The table includes 90,000 to 100,000 clones, around 85% detected once. This material consisted of CD4+ or CD8+ T cells sorted from blood, taken in a trial of the OX40 agonist ivuxolimab. All receptors come from an adult with an advanced solid tumor such as melanoma, head and neck, liver or kidney cancer.

The chain links TRBV6-6 to TRBJ2-3; D might be TRBD2 (6 bases). Germline V gene sequence: CDR1 MNHNY, CDR2 SVGAGI (reference sequence). This CDR3 contains 14 residues. V was clipped by 0 bases and J by 3 bases, with 7 bases between them. CDR3 protein: CASSYSEGTDTQYF. CDR3 DNA sequence: TGTGCCAGCAGTTACTCGGAGGGAACAGATACGCAGTATTTT.

The chain combines TRBV28 with TRBJ1-4; possible D gene TRBD1, 6 bases. With 2 bases removed from V and 12 bases from J, the gap between germline ends came to 10 bases. Looked up from germline, CDR1 is MDHEN and CDR2 is SYDVKM. CDR3 length: 12 amino acids. CDR3 coding DNA: TGTGCCAGCAGTTTAAGTTCAGGGGAACTGTTTTTT. It translates to CASSLSSGELFF.

The V and J genes are TRBV6-5 and TRBJ2-1; D unclear. Trimming pared 0 bases from V and 2 bases from J, leaving 11 bases between. Germline values: CDR1 MNHEY, CDR2 SVGAGI. The CDR3 loop spans 16 amino acids. CDR3 loop: CASSYSSATPYNEQFF. CDR3 DNA sequence: TGTGCCAGCAGTTACTCGTCGGCTACTCCCTACAATGAGCAGTTCTTC.

The chain carries TRBV5-4 and TRBJ1-1, with D hard to call. The V end was cut by 2 bases, the J end by 7 bases, with 12 bases between. Germline V CDR1 and CDR2: SGHNT, YYREEE (reference sequence). CDR3 length: 13 residues. This CDR3 is CASSLMPGGEAFF. The CDR3 DNA follows: TGTGCCAGCAGCTTAATGCCAGGAGGTGAAGCTTTCTTT.

The chain links TRBV5-4 to TRBJ1-4; 7 nucleotides match TRBD1. V was pared by 1 base and J by 7 bases, with 19 bases of the junction left unmatched. Germline CDR1 is SGHNT and CDR2 is YYREEE (reference sequence). The CDR3 runs 19 residues. The CDR3 nucleotides read TGTGCCAGCAGCTTGCAGGTGGGAGGGGGCCTTTTAGGGAGTGAAAAACTGTTTTTT. This sequence encodes CASSLQVGGGLLGSEKLFF.

The genes are TRBV7-9 and TRBJ2-3; 10 bases match TRBD1. Germline loops: CDR1 SEHNR, CDR2 FQNEAQ (reference sequence). V lost 5 bases and J lost 5; bases outside the gene matches: 4. The CDR3 totals 14 residues. For the CDR3, the DNA is TGTGCCAGCAGCCTGGGACAGGGGAAAGATACGCAGTATTTT. Encoded protein: CASSLGQGKDTQYF.

This clone appeared a few times. The chain combines TRBV27 with TRBJ2-7; D unresolved. The CDR3 has 14 amino acids. Germline V CDR1 and CDR2: MNHEY, SMNVEV (reference sequence). Trimming removed 4 bases at V and 3 bases at J, with 13 bases between. The CDR3 protein is CASSYGRLNYEQYF. In DNA, the CDR3 is TGTGCCAGCAGTTACGGCAGGCTAAACTACGAGCAGTACTTC.

The V call is TRBV20-1, the J call TRBJ1-2, with 8 bases fitting TRBD1. CDR1 and CDR2 from the germline V gene are DFQATT and SNEGSKA (reference sequence). CDR3 length equals 11 residues. Trimming at V came to 6 bases and at J to 6 bases, leaving 3 bases not matched to a gene. The CDR3 sequence is CSAKDRDGYTF. CDR3 in DNA: TGCAGTGCCAAGGACAGGGATGGCTACACCTTC.

V is TRBV30 and J is TRBJ1-6; 7 bases are a match to TRBD1. The germline CDR1 and CDR2 sequences are GTSNPN and SVGIG (reference sequence). There are 17 residues in the CDR3. V gave up 1 base and J gave up 0 bases; unmatched junction bases: 6. This chain's CDR3 is CAWSANRGGSYNSPLHF. The CDR3 coding sequence is TGTGCCTGGAGTGCCAACAGGGGAGGCTCCTATAATTCACCCCTCCACTTT.

The J gene is TRBJ1-2, the V gene TRBV28; D uncertain. V was shortened by 6 bases and J by 7 bases, with 24 bases between the two germline ends. The germline V gene encodes CDR1 MDHEN and CDR2 SYDVKM. The CDR3 covers 16 residues. For the CDR3, the DNA is TGTGCCAGCAGCCTGCTCGGGTGGCGGGATTGGAGTGGCTACACCTTC. It yields the protein CASSLLGWRDWSGYTF.

There are a few counts of this clone. The V and J genes are TRBV30 and TRBJ1-1, with unresolved D. Trimming removed 8 bases from V and 5 bases from J, with 12 bases in between. CDR3 length equals 11 residues. Germline V gene lookup returns CDR1 GTSNPN and CDR2 SVGIG (reference sequence). The CDR3 bases are TGTGCCCTTAGAGGTGCGACTGAAGCTTTCTTT. Translating it yields CALRGATEAFF.

This rearrangement joins TRBV6-5 to TRBJ1-1, with 7 bases aligning to TRBD1. Germline V gene sequence: CDR1 MNHEY, CDR2 SVGAGI. This CDR3 has 14 residues. The J segment lost 6 bases and the V segment lost 4 bases, leaving 8 bases of the junction unmatched. In nucleotides, the CDR3 is TGTGCCAGCAGTTCACTGACAGGGACACCTGAAGCTTTCTTT. This gives the protein CASSSLTGTPEAFF.

The chain employs TRBV2 and TRBJ2-5; TRBD1 might be the D (6 bases). Per the germline V gene, CDR1 is SNHLY and CDR2 is FYNNEI. Trimming removed 6 bases at V and 1 base at J, with 12 bases between. This CDR3 comprises 14 residues. The CDR3 nucleotides are TGTGCCAGCAGCGCGGACAGACTCCAAGAGACCCAGTACTTC. Translation: CASSADRLQETQYF.

The V gene is TRBV2, the J gene TRBJ1-1, with 7 bases fitting TRBD1. The CDR3 covers 14 residues. Germline loops: CDR1 SNHLY, CDR2 FYNNEI. V shed 6 bases, J shed 3 bases, and the junction held 7 bases outside the gene matches. CDR3: CASRLEQGYTEAFF. The CDR3 nucleotides are TGTGCCAGCAGATTGGAACAGGGGTACACTGAAGCTTTCTTT.

This clone was counted once. V is TRBV18 and J is TRBJ1-2; D not certain. With 0 bases removed from V and 7 bases from J, the gap between germline ends came to 9 bases. The CDR3 length is 13 residues. CDR1 is KGHSH, CDR2 LQKENI, per germline. The CDR3 here is CASSPPNRVGYTF. CDR3 nucleotides: TGTGCCAGCTCACCACCGAATCGGGTTGGCTACACCTTC.

The V and J genes are TRBV6-6 and TRBJ1-5, with a tentative D call TRBD1 (5 bases). The CDR3 covers 15 residues. Per the germline V gene, CDR1 is MNHNY and CDR2 is SVGAGI (reference sequence). Trimming shortened V by 2 bases and J by 1 base, and 9 bases separated the two germline ends. The CDR3 DNA reads TGTGCCAGCAGTTACGACAGCAGAAGCAATCAGCCCCAGCATTTT. Translated: CASSYDSRSNQPQHF.

The chain has TRBV25-1 and TRBJ2-3, with 8 bases fitting TRBD1. Per the germline V gene, CDR1 is MGHDK and CDR2 is SYGVNS. The junction had 7 bases not matched to a gene; V was cut back by 3 bases and J by 5 bases. The CDR3 is 15 residues long. The CDR3 region has the DNA TGTGCCAGCAGTGATAAACAGGGGGTAGGAGATACGCAGTATTTT. This sequence encodes CASSDKQGVGDTQYF.

This chain joins TRBV19 and TRBJ1-5; the match to TRBD1 covers 8 bases. V was pared by 2 bases and J by 6 bases, with 9 bases of the junction left unmatched. In germline, CDR1 is LNHDA, CDR2 SQIVND (reference sequence). The CDR3 consists of 16 residues. CDR3 amino acids: CASSIYGQGSFQPQHF. The CDR3 coding sequence is TGTGCCAGTAGTATATACGGACAGGGAAGTTTTCAGCCCCAGCATTTT.

The rearrangement links TRBV7-9 to TRBJ2-3; D is unresolved. The CDR3 consists of 15 residues. Trimming pared 5 bases from V and 0 bases from J, leaving 12 bases between. Germline V lookup: CDR1 SEHNR, CDR2 FQNEAQ (reference sequence). CDR3 amino acids: CASSPLVTSTDTQYF. The CDR3 DNA sequence: TGTGCCAGCAGCCCCCTCGTGACTAGCACAGATACGCAGTATTTT.

V and J are TRBV11-1 and TRBJ2-7, with 7 positions matching TRBD2. The CDR3 consists of 15 residues. Germline V gene lookup returns CDR1 SGHAT and CDR2 FQDESV (reference sequence). J was trimmed by 0 bases and V by 3 bases; bases with no gene match: 5. The CDR3 sequence is CASSFEWDYSYEQYF. The CDR3 DNA sequence: TGTGCCAGCAGCTTTGAGTGGGACTACTCCTACGAGCAGTACTTC.

The chain uses TRBV29-1 and TRBJ2-2, with 8 bases aligning to TRBD2. The CDR3 totals 15 residues. The V and J ends lost 4 bases and 2 bases, in that order; junction bases with no gene match: 6. Germline V lookup: CDR1 SQVTM, CDR2 ANQGSEA. DNA for the CDR3: TGCAGCGTTGTGGTGGCGGGAGGTAACACCGGGGAGCTGTTTTTT. This sequence encodes CSVVVAGGNTGELFF.

This sequence joins TRBV19 and TRBJ1-2; TRBD1 aligns across 11 bases. CDR1 and CDR2 (germline): LNHDA, SQIVND (reference sequence). The CDR3 has 16 amino acids. V lost 4 bases to trimming and J lost 4 bases; unmatched junction nucleotides: 8. In nucleotides, the CDR3 is TGTGCCAGTAGTAGGACAGGGGGCTCCGCCGCCTATGGCTACACCTTC. Its translation: CASSRTGGSAAYGYTF.

J is TRBJ2-7 and V is TRBV6-5; D gene unclear. This CDR3 spans 15 amino acids. The V gene lost 0 bases and the J gene lost 0 bases, with 9 bases spanning the gap. From germline, CDR1 is MNHEY and CDR2 SVGAGI. The CDR3 coding sequence is TGTGCCAGCAGTTACTCCCTTGGATCCTCCTACGAGCAGTACTTC. Protein: CASSYSLGSSYEQYF.

The chain employs TRBV5-1 and TRBJ2-1; TRBD1 aligns across 9 bases. Trimming took 5 bases from V and 2 from J; bases not matched to a gene: 11. This CDR3 comprises 17 residues. CDR1 and CDR2 (germline): SGHRS, YFSETQ. CDR3 coding DNA: TGCGCCAGCAGGACGGTTTACAGGGGGCCTACCTACAATGAGCAGTTCTTC. Translated, it gives CASRTVYRGPTYNEQFF. Supplemented by reference TRBV5-1 and TRBJ2-1, the full variable domain reads KAGVTQTPRYLIKTRGQQVTLSCSPISGHRSVSWYQQTPGQGLQFLFEYFSETQRNKGNFPGRFSGRQFSNSRSEMNVSTLELGDSALYLCASRTVYRGPTYNEQFFGPGTRLTVL.